The 14 T cell receptor beta chains listed next were all sequenced from one sample in a study of cytomegalovirus exposure and HLA in healthy donors (dated by TCRdb to between 2016 and 2019). To prepare the library, the immunoSEQ multiplex PCR assay was applied. For the multiplex PCR, a mixture combining 60 forward primers for TCR Vbeta segments and 13 reverse primers for TCR Jbeta segments was used. As stored in TCRdb, this immuneACCESS dataset retains in-frame rearrangements with V and J assigned. A fraction of the clones does not appear; measured against another copy, unresolved V genes explain less than half of the discrepancy, and the remainder lacks a known reason. In all, the sample holds approximately 89,000 clones, and about 80% of those were seen once. The ten largest make up around 1.5% of the sample. Sequenced input: PBMCs. The receptor set was obtained from a male donor in good health and CMV-seronegative.

CDR3 in amino acids: CASSQDLAGGYEQYF. CDR3 DNA: TGCGCCAGCAGCCAAGATCTAGCGGGAGGGTACGAGCAGTACTTC. The chain carries TRBV4-3 and TRBJ2-5; 12 nucleotides agree with TRBD2. The J call could be wrong; TRBJ2-7 is a better fit for the DNA end. The V gene's germline CDR1 is LGHNA and CDR2 YSLEER. The CDR3 consists of 15 residues.

The chain employs TRBV7-3 and TRBJ2-3, with D maybe TRBD2 (6 bases). V lost 1 base and J lost 0, with 11 bases in between. The CDR3 covers 16 residues. Germline CDR1 reads SGHTA; CDR2 reads FQGTGA. In DNA form, the CDR3 reads TGTGCCAGCAGCTTAAGACCGGGGACTAGCACAGATACGCAGTATTTT. Its protein is CASSLRPGTSTDTQYF.

This clone was counted only a few times. This chain joins TRBV6-1 and TRBJ1-1, with 7 bases that match TRBD1. CDR1 MNHNS and CDR2 SASEGT come from the germline V gene. V lost 5 bases, J lost 1 base, and 4 bases stayed unmatched. The CDR3 loop spans 14 amino acids. CDR3 loop: CASSSRQGNTEAFF. The CDR3 DNA reads as TGTGCCAGCAGTTCCCGACAGGGGAACACTGAAGCTTTCTTT.

Only a few counts were recorded for this clone. This sequence joins TRBV9 and TRBJ2-1; a weak D match, TRBD2 (5 bases). The CDR3 runs to 18 residues. V lost 4 bases and J 10 bases, leaving 30 bases between the germline ends. CDR1 and CDR2 (germline): SGDLS, YYNGEE. CDR3 in DNA: TGTGCCAGCAGCCCCCTTATGTTCGGGGATAATCTGGGTAAGGAGCAGTTCTTC. It translates to CASSPLMFGDNLGKEQFF.

The V call is TRBV5-1, the J call TRBJ2-1; the D is unclear. The V gene's germline CDR1 is SGHRS and CDR2 YFSETQ. V lost 2 bases and J 1 base, leaving 10 bases between the germline ends. This CDR3 is built from 15 residues. In DNA, the CDR3 is TGCGCCAGCAGCTTACTAAGCGAATCCTACAATGAGCAGTTCTTC. Its protein product is CASSLLSESYNEQFF.

Worth noting for this clone: The junction departs from germline at one end; a sequencing error may be responsible. The chain recombines TRBV29-1 with TRBJ1-4, with D unclear. Germline V CDR1 and CDR2: SQVTM, ANQGSEA. The CDR3 extends over 11 amino acids. CDR3 DNA: TGCAGCGTTCGCGTTGATGAAAAACTGCTTTTT. It encodes CSVRVDEKLLF.

This clone was counted a few times. The chain recombines TRBV5-4 with TRBJ2-7; D may be TRBD2 (6 bases). This CDR3 has 12 residues. The V and J ends lost 9 bases and 1 base respectively, with 11 bases between them. The germline V gene encodes CDR1 SGHNT and CDR2 YYREEE (reference sequence). In nucleotides, the CDR3 is TGTGCCACAGGGCGGGATTCCTACGAGCAGTACTTC. The encoded protein is CATGRDSYEQYF.

This rearrangement joins TRBV27 to TRBJ2-2, with 9 bases aligning to TRBD1. V dropped 3 bases and J dropped 5; count of bases not matched to a gene: 10. Looked up from germline, CDR1 is MNHEY and CDR2 is SMNVEV (reference sequence). The CDR3 covers 17 residues. CDR3 sequence: CASSFPGTGLRTGELFF. CDR3 DNA: TGTGCCAGCAGTTTCCCCGGGACAGGGTTAAGGACCGGGGAGCTGTTTTTT.

CDR3 coding DNA: TGTGCCTGGAACCCCGGGACAGGAGGCTACGAGCAGTACTTC. It encodes CAWNPGTGGYEQYF. This sequence joins TRBV30 and TRBJ2-7; 8 nucleotides align to TRBD1. The V segment lost 4 bases and the J segment 3 bases; nucleotides outside the gene matches: 8. Germline V gene sequence: CDR1 GTSNPN, CDR2 SVGIG (reference sequence). This CDR3 has 14 amino acids.

This clone was observed a few times. The J gene is TRBJ2-1, the V gene TRBV5-1, with 9 bases lining up with TRBD1. The V gene's germline CDR1 is SGHRS and CDR2 YFSETQ. Unmatched junction bases numbered 3, after V lost 6 bases and J lost 2 bases. This CDR3 is 14 amino acids long. The CDR3 spells CASNWDRAYNEQFF. The CDR3, as DNA: TGCGCCAGCAACTGGGACAGGGCCTACAATGAGCAGTTCTTC.

The chain employs TRBV6-5 and TRBJ2-1; 8 bases agree with TRBD2. The V segment lost 5 bases and the J segment 8 bases; nucleotides outside the gene matches: 11. The CDR3 extends over 15 amino acids. CDR1 and CDR2 (germline): MNHEY, SVGAGI. The CDR3 spells CASSARIWTSYEQFF. The CDR3 DNA sequence: TGTGCCAGCAGTGCCCGAATCTGGACTAGCTATGAGCAGTTCTTC.

Only a few counts were recorded for this clone. This rearrangement joins TRBV7-2 to TRBJ2-2; 7 positions agree with TRBD2. J was trimmed by 5 bases and V by 3 bases; bases with no gene match: 6. Per the germline V gene, CDR1 is SGHTA and CDR2 is FQGNSA. CDR3 length equals 15 residues. The CDR3 bases are TGTGCCAGCAGCTTCGACAGCGGGGTAACCGGGGAGCTGTTTTTT. Translation gives CASSFDSGVTGELFF.

This sequence joins TRBV6-5 and TRBJ1-5, with a tentative D call TRBD1 (5 bases). The germline V and J ends were trimmed by 8 bases and 2 bases, with 13 bases remaining between them. Germline V lookup: CDR1 MNHEY, CDR2 SVGAGI. CDR3 length: 14 residues. The CDR3 protein is CASRGGGGNQPQHF. CDR3 sequence (DNA): TGTGCCAGCCGCGGGGGGGGAGGCAATCAGCCCCAGCATTTT.

This rearrangement joins TRBV27 to TRBJ2-5; D is ambiguous. The J call may be incorrect, as the DNA end agrees better with TRBJ2-7. Germline loops: CDR1 MNHEY, CDR2 SMNVEV (reference sequence). This CDR3 comprises 15 residues. The CDR3 bases are TGTGCCAGCAGCACAGCCTCGTTTCGGTCCTACGAGCAGTACTTC. Protein: CASSTASFRSYEQYF.